The present T cell receptor (beta chain) was sequenced within a study of T cell responses to AZD1222 COVID-19 vaccine. Study summary: Whether given at about 4 or about 12 weeks, second doses were pooled. Findings and limits, study-wide: Among vaccine-associated CD4 TCRs, coverage spanned spike, with dominance at 160-218 and 743-854. Clonal diversity was possibly underestimated, and white British individuals and females predominated among donors.

A note on this clone: Its antigen is undetermined.

CDR3 size: 12 residues. Germline lookup yields CDR1 SQVTM and CDR2 ANQGSEA. Between the trimmed V and J ends, which lost 3 bases and 2 bases, there was a span of 8 bases. The method was immunoSEQ multiplex PCR; TCRdb's version includes in-frame clones alone and lacks a portion of them. The data contain 100,000 or so clones, 85% to 90% of them seen just once; the ten biggest clones take up over 8%. This sequence joins TRBV29-1 and TRBJ2-7, with D unclear. This receptor was identified in an adult in good health. The sample consisted of peripheral blood, taken on day 0 of AZD1222 vaccination. CDR3 amino acids: CSVEASAYEQYF. Here the CDR3 DNA reads TGCAGCGTTGAGGCCAGTGCCTACGAGCAGTACTTC.